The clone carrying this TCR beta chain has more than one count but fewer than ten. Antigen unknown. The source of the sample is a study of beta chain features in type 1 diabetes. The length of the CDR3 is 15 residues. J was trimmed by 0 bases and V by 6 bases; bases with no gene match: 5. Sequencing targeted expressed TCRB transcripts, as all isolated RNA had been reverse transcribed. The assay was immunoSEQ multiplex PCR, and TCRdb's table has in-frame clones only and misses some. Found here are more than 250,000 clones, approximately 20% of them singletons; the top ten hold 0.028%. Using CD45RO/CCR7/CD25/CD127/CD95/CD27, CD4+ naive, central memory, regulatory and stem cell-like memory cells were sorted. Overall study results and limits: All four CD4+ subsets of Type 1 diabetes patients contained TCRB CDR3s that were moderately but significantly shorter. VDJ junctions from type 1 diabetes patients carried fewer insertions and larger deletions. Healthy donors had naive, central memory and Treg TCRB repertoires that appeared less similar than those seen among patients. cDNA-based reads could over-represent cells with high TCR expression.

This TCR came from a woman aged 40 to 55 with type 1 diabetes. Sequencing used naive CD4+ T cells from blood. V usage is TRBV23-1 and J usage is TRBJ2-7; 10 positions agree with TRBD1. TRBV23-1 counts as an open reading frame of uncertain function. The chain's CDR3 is CASSPDRGFSYEQYF. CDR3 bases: TGCGCCAGCAGCCCGGACAGGGGGTTCTCCTACGAGCAGTACTTC.